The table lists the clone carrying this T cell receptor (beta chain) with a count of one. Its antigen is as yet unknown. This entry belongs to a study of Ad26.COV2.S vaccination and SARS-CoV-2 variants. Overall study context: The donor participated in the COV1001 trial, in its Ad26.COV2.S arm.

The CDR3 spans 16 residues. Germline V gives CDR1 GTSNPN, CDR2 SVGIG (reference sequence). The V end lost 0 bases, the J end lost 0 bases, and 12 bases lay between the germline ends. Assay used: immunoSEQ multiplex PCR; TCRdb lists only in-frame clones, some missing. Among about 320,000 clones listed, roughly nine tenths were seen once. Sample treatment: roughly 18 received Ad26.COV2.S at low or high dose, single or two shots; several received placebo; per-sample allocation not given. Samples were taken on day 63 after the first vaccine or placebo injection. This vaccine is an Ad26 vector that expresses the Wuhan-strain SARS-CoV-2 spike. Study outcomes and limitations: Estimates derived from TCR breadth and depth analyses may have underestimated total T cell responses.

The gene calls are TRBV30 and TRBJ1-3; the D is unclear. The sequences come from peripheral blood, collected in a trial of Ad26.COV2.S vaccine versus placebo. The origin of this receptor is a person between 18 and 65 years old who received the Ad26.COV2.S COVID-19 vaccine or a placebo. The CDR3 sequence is CAWSVFGLNSGNTIYF. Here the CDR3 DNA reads TGTGCCTGGAGTGTATTTGGACTGAACTCTGGAAACACCATATATTTT.